Below are 28 T cell receptor beta chains sequenced from a single sample in a study of control samples from healthy donors and cancer patients. The data were produced by immunoSEQ multiplex PCR, yet TCRdb's version contains in-frame clones alone and is incomplete. Seen here are tens of thousands of clones, approximately 84% observed once, and the top ten hold roughly 40%. Sequencing was done on a sample of PBMCs. The receptors shown here come from a man aged 65 to 85 with lung cancer.

This rearrangement joins TRBV10-2 to TRBJ1-2, with D unresolved. Germline CDR1 and CDR2: WSHSY and SAAADI. This CDR3 has 13 amino acids. The V and J ends lost 0 bases and 2 bases respectively, with 4 bases between them. Written as DNA, the CDR3 is TGCGCCAGCAGTGAGTCGTTAAACTATGGCTACACCTTC. Amino acid sequence: CASSESLNYGYTF.

The V and J genes are TRBV19 and TRBJ2-3; D call uncertain. V was shortened by 4 bases and J by 2 bases, with 7 bases between the two germline ends. Germline V gene sequence: CDR1 LNHDA, CDR2 SQIVND (reference sequence). The CDR3 extends over 13 amino acids. CDR3: CASSRVNTDTQYF. CDR3 coding DNA: TGTGCCAGTAGTAGGGTTAACACAGATACGCAGTATTTT.

This rearrangement joins TRBV6-1 to TRBJ2-6; no definite D call. This CDR3 spans 19 amino acids. Germline CDR1 is MNHNS and CDR2 is SASEGT. V dropped 2 bases and J dropped 0 bases, with 17 bases sitting between them. In DNA form, the CDR3 reads TGTGCCAGCAGTGAACCAGTTGGCAGGACGATCTCTGGGGCCAACGTCCTGACTTTC. This sequence encodes CASSEPVGRTISGANVLTF.

The chain carries TRBV11-3 and TRBJ2-7; 10 positions match TRBD1. CDR1 SGHNT and CDR2 YENEEA come from the germline V gene. The V segment lost 6 bases and the J segment 2 bases; nucleotides outside the gene matches: 7. The CDR3 spans 15 residues. For the CDR3, the DNA is TGTGCCAGCAGTTTAACCGGGACAGGGGCCTACGAGCAGTACTTC. Amino acid sequence: CASSLTGTGAYEQYF.

The genes are TRBV15 and TRBJ1-1; 8 bases map to TRBD1. Unmatched junction bases numbered 6, after V lost 2 bases and J lost 1 base. Germline CDR1 reads LNHNV; CDR2 reads YYDKDF (reference sequence). The CDR3 has 16 amino acids. As DNA, the CDR3 is TGTGCCACCAGCAGACGTACAGGGGGGAAGAACACTGAAGCTTTCTTT. It translates to CATSRRTGGKNTEAFF.

This clone appeared a few times. The J gene is TRBJ1-5, the V gene TRBV3-1 (or the pseudogene TRBV3-2); TRBD1 is a possible D gene (5 bases). Germline lookup yields CDR1 LGHDT and CDR2 YNNKEL (reference sequence). CDR3 size: 15 residues. The V end lost 0 bases, the J end lost 0 bases, and 6 bases lay between the germline ends. CDR3 sequence reads: CASSQDQGSNQPQHF. CDR3 nucleotides: TGTGCCAGCAGCCAAGATCAGGGTAGCAATCAGCCCCAGCATTTT.

This clone was seen a few times. The J gene is TRBJ1-5, the V gene TRBV18; D is ambiguous. The CDR3 has 13 residues. V dropped 3 bases and J dropped 7 bases, with 10 bases sitting between them. Germline lookup yields CDR1 KGHSH and CDR2 LQKENI. Written as DNA, the CDR3 is TGTGCCAGCTCACCGCCAAGCGGACAGCCCCAGCATTTT. It translates to CASSPPSGQPQHF.

The chain recombines TRBV9 with TRBJ2-1; maybe TRBD1 (6 bases). This CDR3 region has 14 residues. Trimming cost V 0 bases and J 8 bases, with 12 bases left between them. Germline CDR1 and CDR2: SGDLS and YYNGEE. The CDR3 reads CASSVETGKDEQFF. The DNA of the CDR3 is TGTGCCAGCAGCGTAGAAACAGGGAAGGATGAGCAGTTCTTC.

This chain joins TRBV6-5 and TRBJ2-1, with D unclear. The germline gives CDR1 MNHEY, CDR2 SVGAGI. CDR3 length: 11 amino acids. V shed 8 bases and J shed 9 bases, with 11 bases lying between them. The CDR3 DNA sequence: TGTGCCAGCTACCACCTGGGTGAGCAGTTCTTC. It encodes CASYHLGEQFF.

The genes are TRBV11-3 and TRBJ2-5; possibly TRBD1 or TRBD2 for D (7 bases each). The V gene's germline CDR1 is SGHNT and CDR2 YENEEA. The CDR3 contains 13 residues. Trimming cost V 1 base and J 7 bases, with 10 bases left between them. CDR3 protein: CASSLARGGTQYF. CDR3 sequence (DNA): TGTGCCAGCAGCTTAGCCAGGGGGGGGACCCAGTACTTC.

V is TRBV7-6 and J is TRBJ2-1, with D maybe TRBD2 (5 bases). This CDR3 is built from 15 residues. CDR1 SGHVS and CDR2 FNYEAQ come from the germline V gene. Trimming took 6 bases from V and 9 from J, leaving 21 bases between them. The CDR3 DNA sequence: TGTGCCAGCAGAATAGGCTCTACTAGTTTCGGTGAGCAGTTCTTC. This encodes CASRIGSTSFGEQFF. Looking up the rest from reference TRBV7-6 and TRBJ2-1 gives the full variable domain: GAGVSQSPRYKVTKRGQDVALRCDPISGHVSLYWYRQALGQGPEFLTYFNYEAQQDKSGLPNDRFSAERPEGSISTLTIQRTEQRDSAMYRCASRIGSTSFGEQFFGPGTRLTVL.

This rearrangement joins TRBV20-1 to TRBJ2-4; 9 bases map to TRBD1. Germline trimming cut 3 bases from V and 8 bases from J; bases unmatched to any gene: 26. This CDR3 is built from 20 residues. Germline V CDR1 and CDR2: DFQATT, SNEGSKA (reference sequence). CDR3 sequence: CSASSNYALGPGQGLDIQYF. As DNA, the CDR3 is TGCAGTGCTAGTTCCAATTACGCGCTCGGCCCGGGACAGGGTTTGGACATTCAGTACTTC.

This clone occurred once. The gene calls are TRBV7-2 and TRBJ2-3; 7 bases are a match to TRBD2. Germline V gene sequence: CDR1 SGHTA, CDR2 FQGNSA. The CDR3 loop spans 14 amino acids. Trimming cost V 4 bases and J 4 bases; bases outside gene matches: 5. The CDR3 DNA sequence: TGTGCCAGCAGCTCCGGGACTACCCCAGATACGCAGTATTTT. Amino acids: CASSSGTTPDTQYF.

The chain couples TRBV12-3 or TRBV12-4 to TRBJ1-5; no firm D call. Trimming left V 3 bases short and J 7 bases short, with 10 bases between. This CDR3 is built from 13 residues. The CDR3 bases are TGTGCCAGCAGTTTTCGGGCAACCCAGCCCCAGCATTTT. Its protein product is CASSFRATQPQHF.

This rearrangement joins TRBV6-6 to TRBJ2-1, with 8 bases aligning to TRBD2. CDR1 and CDR2 (germline): MNHNY, SVGAGI (reference sequence). V shed 1 base, J shed 9 bases, and the junction held 5 bases outside the gene matches. The CDR3 sequence is 14 residues long. The CDR3 reads CASSYLAGYAEQFF. The DNA of the CDR3 is TGTGCCAGCAGTTACTTAGCGGGGTACGCTGAGCAGTTCTTC.

This clone came up a few times. The same CDR3 arises from other DNA sequences in this sample as well. The chain employs TRBV4-1 and TRBJ2-2; 8 bases map to TRBD1. CDR3 length equals 17 residues. J was trimmed by 5 bases and V by 0 bases; bases with no gene match: 8. Germline CDR1 reads MGHRA; CDR2 reads YSYEKL. CDR3 sequence reads: CASSQDRQGAQTGELFF. DNA for the CDR3: TGCGCCAGCAGCCAAGATAGGCAGGGGGCTCAGACCGGGGAGCTGTTTTTT.

The chain employs TRBV5-8 and TRBJ2-7, with D perhaps TRBD1 (5 bases). This CDR3 has 14 residues. Trimming took off 2 bases at V and 2 bases at J, with 11 bases between the two ends. The V gene's germline CDR1 is SGHTS and CDR2 YDEGEE. In DNA form, the CDR3 reads TGTGCCAGCAGCTTTCTAACAGGAACCTACGAGCAGTACTTC. As protein: CASSFLTGTYEQYF.

The V call is TRBV2, the J call TRBJ2-2; no clear D gene. Germline loops: CDR1 SNHLY, CDR2 FYNNEI. V dropped 4 bases and J dropped 5 bases, with 8 bases sitting between them. CDR3 length: 13 amino acids. The CDR3 bases are TGTGCCAGCAGTGGGGCAGTTACCGGGGAGCTGTTTTTT. It encodes CASSGAVTGELFF.

The genes are TRBV30 and TRBJ1-2, with D unclear. The V end was cut by 5 bases, the J end by 9 bases, with 16 bases between. The CDR3 extends over 12 amino acids. Germline V gene lookup returns CDR1 GTSNPN and CDR2 SVGIG (reference sequence). CDR3 amino acids: CAWELGGHRYTF. The CDR3, as DNA: TGTGCCTGGGAGCTTGGAGGGCACCGCTACACCTTC.

The rearrangement uses TRBV30 and TRBJ1-1, with 9 bases fitting TRBD1. V shed 1 base, J shed 4 bases, and the junction held 4 bases outside the gene matches. The germline CDR1 and CDR2 sequences are GTSNPN and SVGIG (reference sequence). The CDR3 is 14 residues long. The CDR3: CAWSGDRVATEAFF. In DNA form, the CDR3 reads TGTGCCTGGAGTGGGGACAGGGTGGCCACTGAAGCTTTCTTT.

The gene calls are TRBV6-1 and TRBJ1-2; D remains ambiguous. The CDR3 is 13 amino acids. V lost 3 bases and J lost 3, with 8 bases in between. Germline loops: CDR1 MNHNS, CDR2 SASEGT. The CDR3 DNA reads as TGTGCCAGCAGTGATGGGGTTGACTATGGCTACACCTTC. It encodes CASSDGVDYGYTF.

The chain carries TRBV6-5 and TRBJ1-6; maybe TRBD1 (5 bases). The V gene lost 8 bases and the J gene lost 3 bases, with 14 bases spanning the gap. Germline V lookup: CDR1 MNHEY, CDR2 SVGAGI. CDR3 size: 15 residues. CDR3: CASYRGGVYNSPLHF. The CDR3 nucleotides are TGTGCCAGCTACCGTGGGGGGGTCTATAATTCACCCCTCCACTTT.

The genes are TRBV19 and TRBJ1-2; D unclear. The ends were cut back, 1 base at V and 6 bases at J, with 6 bases in the middle. The CDR3 consists of 12 residues. The V gene's germline CDR1 is LNHDA and CDR2 SQIVND (reference sequence). The CDR3 nucleotides are TGTGCCAGTAGTATAGCTACTCATGGCTACACCTTC. Residues: CASSIATHGYTF.

The chain uses TRBV12-3 or TRBV12-4 and TRBJ1-6; D unresolved. The ends were cut back, 3 bases at V and 3 bases at J, with 3 bases in the middle. The CDR3 sequence is 13 residues long. The CDR3 DNA reads as TGTGCCAGCAGTTTGGTCTATAATTCACCCCTCCACTTT. Translated, it gives CASSLVYNSPLHF.

This clone was recorded once. A read error may account for a junction end that differs from germline. The chain uses TRBV6-1 and TRBJ1-3, with TRBD1 as a possible D gene (5 bases). The V gene's germline CDR1 is MNHNS and CDR2 SASEGT. The CDR3 extends over 14 amino acids. CDR3 DNA: TGTGCCAGCAGTGAAAGGGCGCAGGGAACCACCATATATTTT. It codes for CASSERAQGTTIYF.

This chain links TRBV7-3 with TRBJ2-1; 11 nucleotides line up with TRBD2. The germline V gene encodes CDR1 SGHTA and CDR2 FQGTGA. The length of the CDR3 is 16 residues. Trimming removed 5 bases from V and 7 bases from J; junction bases left unmatched: 10. This CDR3 is CASSPLGSGGANEQFF. The DNA for the CDR3 is TGTGCCAGCAGCCCTCTAGGTAGCGGGGGGGCGAATGAGCAGTTCTTC.

This chain connects TRBV19 to TRBJ1-5, with a weak D call TRBD1 (6 bases). CDR1 and CDR2 (germline): LNHDA, SQIVND (reference sequence). This CDR3 has 15 residues. V was cut by 6 bases and J by 7 bases, with 19 bases left in between. Written as DNA, the CDR3 is TGTGCCAGTAGCGATTGGGGGGGGCGCCGACAGCCCCAGCATTTT. Translating it yields CASSDWGGRRQPQHF.

The chain carries TRBV6-5 and TRBJ1-1; TRBD1 matches at 9 bases. This CDR3 contains 13 residues. Per the germline V gene, CDR1 is MNHEY and CDR2 is SVGAGI. Trimming at V came to 6 bases and at J to 10 bases, leaving 9 bases not matched to a gene. The CDR3 region is CASRGTGYSGAFF. The CDR3 region has the DNA TGTGCCAGCAGAGGGACAGGGTATTCAGGAGCTTTCTTT.